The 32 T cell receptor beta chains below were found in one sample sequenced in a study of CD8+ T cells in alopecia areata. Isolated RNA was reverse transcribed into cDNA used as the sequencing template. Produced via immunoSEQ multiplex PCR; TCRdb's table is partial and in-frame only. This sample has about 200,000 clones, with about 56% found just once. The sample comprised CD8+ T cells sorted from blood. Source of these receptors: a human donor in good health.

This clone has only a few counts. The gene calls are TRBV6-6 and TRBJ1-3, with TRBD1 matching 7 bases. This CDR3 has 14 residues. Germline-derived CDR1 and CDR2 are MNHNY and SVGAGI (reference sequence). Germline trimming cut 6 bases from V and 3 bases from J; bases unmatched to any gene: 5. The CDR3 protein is CASSTTGIGNTIYF. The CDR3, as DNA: TGTGCCAGCAGCACGACAGGGATTGGAAACACCATATATTTT.

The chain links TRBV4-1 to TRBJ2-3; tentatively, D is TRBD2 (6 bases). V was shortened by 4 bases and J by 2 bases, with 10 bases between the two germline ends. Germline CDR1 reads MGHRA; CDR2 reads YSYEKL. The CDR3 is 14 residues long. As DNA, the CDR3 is TGCGCCAGCAGCCCGGGAGAACTCACAGATACGCAGTATTTT. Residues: CASSPGELTDTQYF.

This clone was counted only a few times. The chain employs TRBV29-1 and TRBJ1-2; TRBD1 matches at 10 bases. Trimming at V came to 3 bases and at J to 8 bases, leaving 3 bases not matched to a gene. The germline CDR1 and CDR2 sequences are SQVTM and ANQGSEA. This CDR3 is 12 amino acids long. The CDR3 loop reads CSVETGGWGYTF. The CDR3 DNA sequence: TGCAGCGTTGAGACAGGGGGCTGGGGCTACACCTTC.

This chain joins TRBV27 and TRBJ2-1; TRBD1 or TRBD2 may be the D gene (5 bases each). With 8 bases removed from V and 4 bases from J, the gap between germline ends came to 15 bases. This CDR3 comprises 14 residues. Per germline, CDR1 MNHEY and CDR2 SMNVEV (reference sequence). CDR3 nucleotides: TGTGCCAGCGGGGCCGGGACGCCTTACAATGAGCAGTTCTTC. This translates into CASGAGTPYNEQFF.

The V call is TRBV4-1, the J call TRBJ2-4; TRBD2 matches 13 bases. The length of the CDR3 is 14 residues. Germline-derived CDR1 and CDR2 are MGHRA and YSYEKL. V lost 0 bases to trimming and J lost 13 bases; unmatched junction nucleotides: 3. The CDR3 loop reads CASSQDVTSGGQYF. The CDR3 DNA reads TGCGCCAGCAGCCAAGATGTGACTAGCGGGGGGCAGTACTTC.

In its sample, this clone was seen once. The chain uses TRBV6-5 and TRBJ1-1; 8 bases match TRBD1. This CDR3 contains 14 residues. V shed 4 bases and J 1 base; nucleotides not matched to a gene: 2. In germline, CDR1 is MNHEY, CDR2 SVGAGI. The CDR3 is CASSWGTGNTEAFF. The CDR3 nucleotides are TGTGCCAGCAGTTGGGGGACAGGGAACACTGAAGCTTTCTTT.

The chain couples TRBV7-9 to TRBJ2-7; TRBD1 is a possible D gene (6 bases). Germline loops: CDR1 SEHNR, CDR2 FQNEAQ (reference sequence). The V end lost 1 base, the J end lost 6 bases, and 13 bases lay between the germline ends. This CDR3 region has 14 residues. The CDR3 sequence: CASSLEHRESEQYF. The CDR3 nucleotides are TGTGCCAGCAGCTTAGAACACAGGGAGAGCGAGCAGTACTTC.

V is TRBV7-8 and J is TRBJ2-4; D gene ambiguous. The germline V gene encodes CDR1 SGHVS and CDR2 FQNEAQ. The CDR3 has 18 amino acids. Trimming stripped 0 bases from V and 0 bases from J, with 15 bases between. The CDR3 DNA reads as TGTGCCAGCAGCTTAGCGGTGACCGCGGTGGGAGCCAAAAACATTCAGTACTTC. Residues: CASSLAVTAVGAKNIQYF.

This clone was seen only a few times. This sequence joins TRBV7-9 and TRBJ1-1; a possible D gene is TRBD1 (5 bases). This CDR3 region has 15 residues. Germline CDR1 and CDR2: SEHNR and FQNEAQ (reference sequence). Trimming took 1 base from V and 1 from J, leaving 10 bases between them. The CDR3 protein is CASSLVSTGNTEAFF. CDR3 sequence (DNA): TGTGCCAGCAGCTTAGTTTCAACAGGGAACACTGAAGCTTTCTTT.

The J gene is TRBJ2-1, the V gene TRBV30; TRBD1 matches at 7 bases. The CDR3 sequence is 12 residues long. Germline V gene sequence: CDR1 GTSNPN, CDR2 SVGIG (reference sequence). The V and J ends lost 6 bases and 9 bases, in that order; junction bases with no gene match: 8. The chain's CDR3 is CACLGGPGEQFF. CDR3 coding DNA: TGTGCCTGCCTAGGGGGCCCCGGTGAGCAGTTCTTC.

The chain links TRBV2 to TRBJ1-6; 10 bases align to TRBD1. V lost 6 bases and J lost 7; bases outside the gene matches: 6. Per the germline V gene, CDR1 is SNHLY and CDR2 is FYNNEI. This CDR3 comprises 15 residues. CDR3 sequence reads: CASRHPGQGNSPLHF. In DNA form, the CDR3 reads TGTGCCAGCAGACATCCGGGACAGGGGAATTCACCCCTCCACTTT.

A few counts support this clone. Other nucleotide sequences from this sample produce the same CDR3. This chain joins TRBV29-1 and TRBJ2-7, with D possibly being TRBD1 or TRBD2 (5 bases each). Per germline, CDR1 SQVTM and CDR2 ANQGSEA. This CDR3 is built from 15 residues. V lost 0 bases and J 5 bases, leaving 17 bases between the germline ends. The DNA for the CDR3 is TGCAGCGTTGAAGATTCGGCAGGGAGTGGGGACGAGCAGTACTTC. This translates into CSVEDSAGSGDEQYF.

For the CDR3, the DNA is TGCAGCGTTGGGACAGGGGGCCGCACAGATACGCAGTATTTT. Its protein product is CSVGTGGRTDTQYF. The rearrangement uses TRBV29-1 and TRBJ2-3, with 11 positions matching TRBD1. Losses at the gene ends were 4 bases for V and 1 base for J; bases not matched to a gene: 1. This CDR3 comprises 14 residues. CDR1 and CDR2 from the germline V gene are SQVTM and ANQGSEA.

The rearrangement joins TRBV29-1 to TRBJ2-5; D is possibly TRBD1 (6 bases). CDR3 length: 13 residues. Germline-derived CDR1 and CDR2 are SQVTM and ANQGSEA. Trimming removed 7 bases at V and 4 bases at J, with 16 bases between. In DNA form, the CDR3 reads TGCAGCGGGAAATTTGGGGGCTTAGAGACCCAGTACTTC. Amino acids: CSGKFGGLETQYF.

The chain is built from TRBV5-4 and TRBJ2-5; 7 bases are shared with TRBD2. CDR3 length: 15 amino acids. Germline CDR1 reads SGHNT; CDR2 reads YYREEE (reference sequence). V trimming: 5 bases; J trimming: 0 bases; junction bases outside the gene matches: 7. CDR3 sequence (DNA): TGTGCCAGCAGGGTTCGGGACTACAACCAAGAGACCCAGTACTTC. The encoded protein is CASRVRDYNQETQYF.

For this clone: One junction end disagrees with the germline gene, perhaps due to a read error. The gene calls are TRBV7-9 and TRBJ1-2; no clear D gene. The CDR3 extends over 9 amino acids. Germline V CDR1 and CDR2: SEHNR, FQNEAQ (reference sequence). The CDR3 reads CASSSAANF. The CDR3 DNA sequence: TGTGCCAGCAGCTCCGCGGCCAACTTC.

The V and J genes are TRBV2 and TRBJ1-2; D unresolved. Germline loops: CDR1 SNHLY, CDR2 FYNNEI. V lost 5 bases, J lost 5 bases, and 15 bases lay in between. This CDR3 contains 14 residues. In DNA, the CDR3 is TGTGCCAGCAGTAGGAGCGACTCCACTTATGGCTACACCTTC. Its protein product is CASSRSDSTYGYTF. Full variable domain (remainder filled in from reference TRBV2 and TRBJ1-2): EPEVTQTPSHQVTQMGQEVILRCVPISNHLYFYWYRQILGQKVEFLVSFYNNEISEKSEIFDDQFSVERPDGSNFTLKIRSTKLEDSAMYFCASSRSDSTYGYTFGSGTRLTVV.

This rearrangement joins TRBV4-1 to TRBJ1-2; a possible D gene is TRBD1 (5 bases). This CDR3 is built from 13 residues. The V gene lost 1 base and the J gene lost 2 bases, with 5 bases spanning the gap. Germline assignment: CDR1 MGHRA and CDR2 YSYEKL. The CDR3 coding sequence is TGCGCCAGCAGCCAAGGACAGAACTATGGCTACACCTTC. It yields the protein CASSQGQNYGYTF.

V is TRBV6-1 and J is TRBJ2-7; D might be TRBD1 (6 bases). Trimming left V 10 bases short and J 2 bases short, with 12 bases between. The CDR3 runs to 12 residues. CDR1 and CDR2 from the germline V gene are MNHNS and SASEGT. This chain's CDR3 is CATRTATYEQYF. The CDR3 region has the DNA TGTGCCACAAGGACAGCTACCTACGAGCAGTACTTC.

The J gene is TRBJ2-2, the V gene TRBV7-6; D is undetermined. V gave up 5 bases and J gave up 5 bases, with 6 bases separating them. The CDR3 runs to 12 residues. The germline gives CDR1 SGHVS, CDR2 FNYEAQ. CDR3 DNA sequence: TGTGCCAGCAGCCCGCCAACCGGGGAGCTGTTTTTT. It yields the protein CASSPPTGELFF. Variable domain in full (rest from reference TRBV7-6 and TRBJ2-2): GAGVSQSPRYKVTKRGQDVALRCDPISGHVSLYWYRQALGQGPEFLTYFNYEAQQDKSGLPNDRFSAERPEGSISTLTIQRTEQRDSAMYRCASSPPTGELFFGEGSRLTVL.

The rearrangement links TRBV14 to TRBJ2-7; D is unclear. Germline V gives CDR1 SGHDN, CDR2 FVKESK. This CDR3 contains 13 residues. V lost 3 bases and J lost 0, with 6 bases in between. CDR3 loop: CASSHLSSYEQYF. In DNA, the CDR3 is TGTGCCAGCAGCCATCTGAGCTCCTACGAGCAGTACTTC.

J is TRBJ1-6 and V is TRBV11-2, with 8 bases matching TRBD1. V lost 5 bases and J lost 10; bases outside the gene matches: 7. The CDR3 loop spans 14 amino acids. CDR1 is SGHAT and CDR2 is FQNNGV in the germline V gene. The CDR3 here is CASSPGTGGSPLHF. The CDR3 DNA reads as TGTGCCAGCAGCCCGGGGACAGGCGGCTCACCCCTCCACTTT.

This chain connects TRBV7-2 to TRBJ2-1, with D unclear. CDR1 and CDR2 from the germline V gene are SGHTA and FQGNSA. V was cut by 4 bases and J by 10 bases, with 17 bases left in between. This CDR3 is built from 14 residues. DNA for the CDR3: TGTGCCAGCAGCTCTTACGGTCCGCCGGGCGAGCAGTTCTTC. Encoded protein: CASSSYGPPGEQFF.

The CDR3 region is CATKGQGNTGELFF. DNA of the CDR3: TGTGCCACCAAGGGACAGGGAAACACCGGGGAGCTGTTTTTT. J is TRBJ2-2 and V is TRBV15; 9 bases align to TRBD1. J was trimmed by 2 bases and V by 7 bases; bases with no gene match: 2. CDR1 LNHNV and CDR2 YYDKDF come from the germline V gene (reference sequence). CDR3 length equals 14 residues.

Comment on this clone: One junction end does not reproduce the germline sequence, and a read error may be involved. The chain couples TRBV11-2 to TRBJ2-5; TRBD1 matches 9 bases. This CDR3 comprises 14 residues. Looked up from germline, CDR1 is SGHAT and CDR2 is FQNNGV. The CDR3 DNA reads TGCGCCAGCAGCCCCCGACAGGGGGAAGAGACCCAGTACTTC. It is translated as CASSPRQGEETQYF.

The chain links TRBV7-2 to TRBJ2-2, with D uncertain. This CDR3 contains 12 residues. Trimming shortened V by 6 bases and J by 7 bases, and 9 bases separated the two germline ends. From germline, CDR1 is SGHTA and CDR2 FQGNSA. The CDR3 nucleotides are TGTGCCAGCAGTCCCGGCGGCGGGGAGCTGTTTTTT. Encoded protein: CASSPGGGELFF.

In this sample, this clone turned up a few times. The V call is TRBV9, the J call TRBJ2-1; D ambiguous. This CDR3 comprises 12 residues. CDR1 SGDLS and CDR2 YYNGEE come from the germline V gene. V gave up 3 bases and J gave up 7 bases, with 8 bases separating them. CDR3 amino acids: CASSEAKNEQFF. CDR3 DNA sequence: TGTGCCAGCAGCGAGGCCAAGAATGAGCAGTTCTTC. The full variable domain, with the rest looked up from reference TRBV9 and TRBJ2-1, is DSGVTQTPKHLITATGQRVTLRCSPRSGDLSVYWYQQSLDQGLQFLIQYYNGEERAKGNILERFSAQQFPDLHSELNLSSLELGDSALYFCASSEAKNEQFFGPGTRLTVL.

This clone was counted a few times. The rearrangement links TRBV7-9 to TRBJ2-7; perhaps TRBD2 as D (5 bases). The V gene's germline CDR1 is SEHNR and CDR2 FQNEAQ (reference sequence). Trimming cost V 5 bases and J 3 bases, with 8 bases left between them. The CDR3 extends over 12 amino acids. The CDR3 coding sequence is TGTGCCAGCAGCATCGGGAACTACGAGCAGTACTTC. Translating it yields CASSIGNYEQYF.

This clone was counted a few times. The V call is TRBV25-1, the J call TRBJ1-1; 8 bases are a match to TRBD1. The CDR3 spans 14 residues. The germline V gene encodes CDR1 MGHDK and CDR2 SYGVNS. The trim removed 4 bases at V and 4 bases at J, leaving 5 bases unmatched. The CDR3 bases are TGTGCCAGCAGTGGCCTTGACAGGGGCACTGAAGCTTTCTTT. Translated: CASSGLDRGTEAFF.

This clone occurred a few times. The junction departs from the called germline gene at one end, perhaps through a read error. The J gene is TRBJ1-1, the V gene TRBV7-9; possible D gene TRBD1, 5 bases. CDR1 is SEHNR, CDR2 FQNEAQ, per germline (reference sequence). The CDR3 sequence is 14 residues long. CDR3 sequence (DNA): TGTGCCAGCATCCGTTTCGGGACGAACCCTGAAGCTTTCTTT. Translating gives CASIRFGTNPEAFF.

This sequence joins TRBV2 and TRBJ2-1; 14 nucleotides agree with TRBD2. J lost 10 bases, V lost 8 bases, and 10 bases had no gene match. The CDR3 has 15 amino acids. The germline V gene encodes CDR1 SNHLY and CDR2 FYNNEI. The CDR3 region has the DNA TGTGCCAGCCGACACCCGGGACTAGCGGGGGACGAGCAGTTCTTC. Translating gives CASRHPGLAGDEQFF.

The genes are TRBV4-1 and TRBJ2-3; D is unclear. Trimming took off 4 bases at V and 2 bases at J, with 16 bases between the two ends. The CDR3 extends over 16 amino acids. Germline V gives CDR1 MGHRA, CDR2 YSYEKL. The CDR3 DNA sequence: TGCGCCAGCAGCCTTACCGACGGACGGTACACAGATACGCAGTATTTT. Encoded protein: CASSLTDGRYTDTQYF.